In this sample, the clone carrying this T cell receptor beta chain turned up a few times. The record originates from a study of T cells in Graves' hyperthyroidism and ophthalmopathy. The investigators amplified TCR beta CDR3 regions from RNA transcripts. TCR CDR3 underwent first-round RT-PCR with the HTBI primer set. TCRdb ran MiXCR on the multiplex PCR reads and lists one entry per CDR3 protein. The profile shows hundreds of thousands of distinct CDR3 sequences, about a fifth of them singletons. Clinical symptoms, serum thyroxine and TRAb, thyroid ultrasound and orbital computed tomography together formed the diagnostic basis. CDR3 length: 15 residues. Trimming removed 5 bases from V and 4 bases from J; junction bases left unmatched: 10. CDR1 MNHNS and CDR2 SASEGT come from the germline V gene.

The specimen was blood. The gene calls are TRBV6-1 and TRBJ2-5; 7 bases are a match to TRBD1. The sequence came from a man in his thirties or forties with Graves' ophthalmopathy. The CDR3 DNA reads TGTGCCAGCAGTTCACCGGGACAGCTTTTAGAGACCCAGTACTTC. It encodes CASSSPGQLLETQYF.